Many counts were recorded for the clone carrying this T cell receptor (beta chain). The target antigen is unknown. Patients and controls were mostly of Caucasian heritage. The sample comes from a study of T cell clonality in common variable immunodeficiency. Notes on the study in general: Authors noted CVID clonality's cause needs subpopulation repertoire sequencing. Common variable immunodeficiency TCR beta sequences reportedly had fewer deletions and N-nucleotide insertions.

Equal genomic DNA amounts from CVID and control samples were sequenced. Here immunoSEQ multiplex PCR was the method, and the copy in TCRdb shows in-frame clones only, minus some. The sample was found to contain about 52,000 clones, and every one recurs. This receptor was obtained from a person aged 18 to 70 in good health. Sequencing was carried out using peripheral blood mononuclear cells.

CDR3 sequence: CSAQSTSGYSETQYF. The covered CDR3 bases are TGCAGTGCCCAGTCCACTAGCGGGTACTCAGAGACC. V is TRBV20-1 and J is TRBJ2-5; 9 nucleotides line up with TRBD2. The CDR3 end lies 3 residues beyond the end of the read and is filled in from the germline J gene. The CDR3 covers 15 residues. With V trimmed by 6 bases and J by 4 bases, 12 bases remained unmatched. From germline, CDR1 is DFQATT and CDR2 SNEGSKA (reference sequence).